This record covers a single T cell receptor beta chain. Its antigen remains unidentified. No qualities accompany the bases; no much larger clone lies one base away. This sample is part of a study of control samples from healthy donors and cancer patients (TCRdb year 2020). Trimming removed 1 base from V and 7 bases from J, leaving 7 bases between the germline ends. From cysteine to phenylalanine, the CDR3 is 11 amino acids long. Here the CDR3 DNA is all that survives: 33 bases in frame from base 1. The CDR1 and CDR2 encoded by the germline V gene (reference sequence) are DFQATT and SNEGSKA. Library creation used the immunoSEQ multiplex PCR assay. This immuneACCESS table, as held by TCRdb, lists in-frame sequences with V and J called but not all clones. Of the missing ones, under half trace to an unresolved V gene in checked studies; the others have no known cause. This sample gives some 190,000 clones in total; around 93% of them show up just once. Approximately 1.8% of the sample rests with the top ten.

The sequence joins TRBV20-1 to TRBJ1-2; the D segment cannot be called with confidence. This sequence originates from a man aged 25 to 40 in good health. The sample consisted of blood. CDR3 sequence: CSARGSPGYTF. In nucleotide form, the sequence is TGCAGTGCTAGAGGTAGTCCTGGCTACACCTTC.